This TCR beta chain was identified during a study of T cell changes during pregnancy in multiple sclerosis. Generated by immunoSEQ multiplex PCR, the TCRdb table keeps only in-frame clones and is missing some. The sample gives about 47,000 clones, 85% to 90% of which show up once; around 7.9% is in the top ten. The CDR3 runs 16 residues. Germline V gene data show CDR1 as SEHNR and CDR2 as FQNEAQ (reference sequence). Trimming took 1 base from V and 7 from J; bases not matched to a gene: 7. The rearrangement links TRBV7-9 to TRBJ1-1; TRBD1 matches 12 bases. The TCR originated in a female donor with multiple sclerosis, enrolled in a pregnancy study. The specimen comprised CD8+ T cells from peripheral blood mononuclear cells, sampled in the second trimester of pregnancy. The CDR3 DNA follows: TGTGCCAGCAGCTTAGTTAAAGGGACAGGGGGCTGTGAAGCTTTCTTT. As protein: CASSLVKGTGGCEAFF. The full variable domain, rest sourced from reference TRBV7-9 and TRBJ1-1, is DTGVSQNPRHKITKRGQNVTFRCDPISEHNRLYWYRQTLGQGPEFLTYFQNEAQLEKSRLLSDRFSAERPKGSFSTLEIQRTEQGDSAMYLCASSLVKGTGGCEAFFGQGTRLTVV.